Below are 13 T cell receptor beta chains sequenced from a single sample in a study of post-analysis software for immune sequencing data. Unique molecular identifiers were carried by the TCR beta cDNA libraries. TCRdb fed the PCR reads into MiXCR, producing one record per CDR3 protein. The sample holds 250,000 to 300,000 distinct CDR3 sequences, 35% to 40% seen once. Antigen specificity for these receptors is unknown. Study-wide findings and caveats: Compared with controls, patients had more of about 5 TRBV segments, including TRBV5-6, TRBV5-1 and TRBV20-1.

Sequences were obtained from blood. The receptors were sampled from a girl aged 5-17 years with multiple sclerosis.

This clonotype was counted only a few times. The chain joins TRBV7-2 to TRBJ2-2; TRBD2 agrees at 10 bases. After removal of 5 bases from V and 3 bases from J, the junction contained 9 bases not matched to a gene. The CDR3 has 17 amino acids. Germline CDR1 and CDR2: SGHTA and FQGNSA. CDR3 sequence (DNA): TGTGCCAGCAGCACCAGGGACACTAGCGGGGACACCGGGGAGCTGTTTTTT. The encoded protein is CASSTRDTSGDTGELFF. Full variable domain (missing parts from reference TRBV7-2 and TRBJ2-2): GAGVSQSPSNKVTEKGKDVELRCDPISGHTALYWYRQSLGQGLEFLIYFQGNSAPDKSGLPSDRFSAERTGGSVSTLTIQRTQQEDSAVYLCASSTRDTSGDTGELFFGEGSRLTVL.

V and J are TRBV7-2 and TRBJ2-5; D not resolved. CDR1 and CDR2 from the germline V gene are SGHTA and FQGNSA. V lost 4 bases to trimming and J lost 6 bases, with 15 bases between them. There are 14 residues in the CDR3. The CDR3 nucleotides read TGTGCCAGCAGCTACCGGGCGGCGTTGAAGACCCAGTACTTC. Translated, it gives CASSYRAALKTQYF.

This clonotype was seen repeatedly, ten times or more. The V gene is TRBV10-3, the J gene TRBJ2-1; TRBD2 is a possible D gene (7 bases). CDR3 length equals 21 residues. Trimming stripped 0 bases from V and 0 bases from J, with 24 bases between. The germline V gene encodes CDR1 ENHRY and CDR2 SYGVKD. CDR3 protein: CAISESIMGGGRLSSYNEQFF. The CDR3 DNA reads as TGTGCCATCAGTGAGTCCATAATGGGGGGCGGGAGACTGAGCTCCTACAATGAGCAGTTCTTC.

This clonotype was seen a few times. This chain connects TRBV6-6 to TRBJ1-1; 8 bases fit TRBD1. The CDR3 covers 15 residues. With V trimmed by 2 bases and J by 3 bases, 5 bases remained unmatched. Per germline, CDR1 MNHNY and CDR2 SVGAGI (reference sequence). Written as DNA, the CDR3 is TGTGCCAGCAGTTACCCCGGACAGGGTGACACTGAAGCTTTCTTT. It is translated as CASSYPGQGDTEAFF.

This clonotype was found once. The chain combines TRBV5-8 with TRBJ1-3; no definite D call. Germline V lookup: CDR1 SGHTS, CDR2 YDEGEE. This CDR3 is built from 15 residues. Trimming shortened V by 4 bases and J by 3 bases, and 14 bases separated the two germline ends. CDR3 nucleotide sequence: TGTGCCAGCAGCCGTGGGGTCCGGGGTGGAAACACCATATATTTT. This translates into CASSRGVRGGNTIYF.

This clonotype occurred many times. The chain is built from TRBV10-3 and TRBJ1-6; no definite D call. Trimming removed 11 bases at V and 4 bases at J, with 15 bases between. The CDR3 is 14 amino acids. The germline V gene encodes CDR1 ENHRY and CDR2 SYGVKD. The CDR3 reads CAVSQAAYNSPLHF. In nucleotides, the CDR3 is TGTGCCGTCTCCCAGGCGGCATATAATTCACCCCTCCACTTT.

The V and J genes are TRBV21-1 and TRBJ2-3; the table's D call of TRBD2 was not tested on the DNA. TRBV21-1 constitutes a pseudogene. This CDR3 has 22 amino acids. CDR3 sequence: CASSKARSAGVRYPSGTDTQYF. The CDR3 nucleotides are TGTGCCAGCAGCAAAGCCCGGTCTGCGGGAGTACGTTACCCGTCGGGAACAGATACGCAGTATTTT.

Of note for this clonotype: This clone may be a read error of a much larger clone one base away. J is TRBJ1-5 and V is TRBV6-1; TRBD1 agrees at 7 bases. CDR1 is MNHNS and CDR2 is SASEGT in the germline V gene. The CDR3 covers 15 residues. The CDR3 region is CVSREGTAYNQPQHF. CDR3 DNA sequence: TGTGTCAGCAGAGAAGGGACAGCGTACAATCAGCCCCAGCATTTT.

This clonotype was detected many times. The chain has TRBV7-9 and TRBJ2-4, with D perhaps matching TRBD1 or TRBD2 (6 bases each). With 5 bases removed from V and 1 base from J, the gap between germline ends came to 15 bases. Germline V gene sequence: CDR1 SEHNR, CDR2 FQNEAQ (reference sequence). The CDR3 spans 16 residues. This chain's CDR3 is CASSRGRVSAKNIQYF. The CDR3 bases are TGTGCCAGCAGCCGGGGGCGGGTGTCGGCCAAAAACATTCAGTACTTC.

The chain is built from TRBV10-3 and TRBJ2-4; maybe TRBD2 (6 bases). The J call may be in error: the DNA end matches TRBJ2-7 better. The CDR3 is made up of 13 amino acids. Germline loops: CDR1 ENHRY, CDR2 SYGVKD. The CDR3 is CAIVGGDPYEQYF. The CDR3 bases are TGTGCCATCGTCGGAGGGGACCCCTACGAGCAGTACTTC.

This rearrangement joins TRBV12-3 or TRBV12-4 to TRBJ1-2; D unresolved. Trimming took off 5 bases at V and 1 base at J, with 17 bases between the two ends. The CDR3 has 16 residues. The CDR3 loop is CASSGLMLPRNYGYTF. The DNA for the CDR3 is TGTGCCAGCAGTGGGTTGATGTTACCGCGTAACTATGGCTACACCTTC.

A word on this clonotype: A much larger clone is a single base away; this may be a read error. The chain uses TRBV28 and TRBJ1-4; unclear D gene. The germline V gene encodes CDR1 MDHEN and CDR2 SYDVKM. This CDR3 has 15 amino acids. The CDR3 here is CASSFLAATNEKRFF. CDR3 coding DNA: TGTGCCAGCAGTTTTCTGGCTGCAACTAATGAAAAACGGTTTTTT. The complete variable domain, with remaining parts taken from reference TRBV28 and TRBJ1-4, reads DVKVTQSSRYLVKRTGEKVFLECVQDMDHENMFWYRQDPGLGLRLIYFSYDVKMKEKGDIPEGYSVSREKKERFSLILESASTNQTSMYLCASSFLAATNEKRFFGSGTQLSVL.

This clonotype was seen many times. The chain combines TRBV10-3 with TRBJ1-1; 7 positions match TRBD1. The CDR3 contains 14 residues. Germline CDR1 is ENHRY and CDR2 is SYGVKD. V dropped 5 bases and J dropped 5; count of bases not matched to a gene: 8. CDR3 in amino acids: CAISTRQGGTEAFF. CDR3 bases: TGTGCCATCAGTACGAGACAGGGTGGGACTGAAGCTTTCTTT.